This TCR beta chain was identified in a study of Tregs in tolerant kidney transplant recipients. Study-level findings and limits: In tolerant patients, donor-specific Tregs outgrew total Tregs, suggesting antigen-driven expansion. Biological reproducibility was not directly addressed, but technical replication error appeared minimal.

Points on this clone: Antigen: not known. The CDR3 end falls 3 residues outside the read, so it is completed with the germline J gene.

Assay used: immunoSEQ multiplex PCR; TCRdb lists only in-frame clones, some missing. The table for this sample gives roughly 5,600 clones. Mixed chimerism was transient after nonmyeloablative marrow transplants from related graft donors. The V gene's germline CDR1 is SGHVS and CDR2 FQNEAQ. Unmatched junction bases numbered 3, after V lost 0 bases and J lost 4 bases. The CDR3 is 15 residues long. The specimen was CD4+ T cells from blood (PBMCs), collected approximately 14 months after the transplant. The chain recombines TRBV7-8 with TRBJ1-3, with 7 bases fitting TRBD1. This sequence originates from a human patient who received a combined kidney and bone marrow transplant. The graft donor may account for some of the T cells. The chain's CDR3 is CASSLAETGGNTIYF. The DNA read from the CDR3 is TGTGCCAGCAGCTTAGCTGAGACAGGGGGAAACACC.